These 25 T cell receptor beta chains share one sample of origin, sequenced in a study of cytomegalovirus exposure and HLA in healthy donors. A multiplex PCR was run with 60 Vbeta primers and 13 Jbeta primers. Some clones are missing from TCRdb's copy, which holds only in-frame ones; the method was immunoSEQ multiplex PCR. The data show 100,000 to 150,000 clones, about 77% seen once. Sequencing was carried out using PBMCs. The receptors were gathered from a woman aged 40 to 49 in good health and CMV-seronegative.

This chain uses TRBV19 with TRBJ2-6, with 8 positions matching TRBD1. Germline V gene data show CDR1 as LNHDA and CDR2 as SQIVND (reference sequence). Trimming cost V 2 bases and J 2 bases; bases outside gene matches: 5. This CDR3 comprises 17 residues. In nucleotides, the CDR3 is TGTGCCAGTAGTATAAATCCAGGGGGCACTGGGGCCAACGTCCTGACTTTC. This gives the protein CASSINPGGTGANVLTF.

The chain links TRBV2 to TRBJ1-6; D perhaps matches TRBD1 (5 bases). The CDR3 extends over 15 amino acids. V lost 8 bases, J lost 8 bases, and 19 bases lay in between. Per germline, CDR1 SNHLY and CDR2 FYNNEI. CDR3 region: CASPPLGQADSPLHF. The CDR3 DNA follows: TGTGCCAGCCCCCCCCTGGGGCAAGCTGATTCACCCCTCCACTTT.

This chain joins TRBV6-5 and TRBJ1-1; D ambiguous. This CDR3 has 16 residues. The ends were cut back, 4 bases at V and 0 bases at J, with 15 bases in the middle. Germline loops: CDR1 MNHEY, CDR2 SVGAGI. The CDR3 sequence is CASSLFRSTLNTEAFF. CDR3 in DNA: TGTGCCAGCAGTTTGTTTCGGTCCACTCTGAACACTGAAGCTTTCTTT.

This clone was seen only a few times. This chain uses TRBV29-1 with TRBJ1-2, with D maybe TRBD1 (5 bases). This CDR3 is 12 amino acids long. Trimming removed 7 bases from V and 0 bases from J, with 9 bases in between. Germline V lookup: CDR1 SQVTM, CDR2 ANQGSEA. This CDR3 is CSGSTANYGYTF. The CDR3 nucleotides read TGCAGCGGCTCGACAGCTAACTATGGCTACACCTTC.

The chain is built from TRBV4-1 and TRBJ1-6; no definite D call. V was clipped by 2 bases and J by 8 bases, with 22 bases between them. The CDR3 extends over 18 amino acids. Germline lookup yields CDR1 MGHRA and CDR2 YSYEKL. In nucleotides, the CDR3 is TGCGCCAGCAGCCAACCCCCCTTTAGAACAAGTGAGGATTCACCCCTCCACTTT. Translation gives CASSQPPFRTSEDSPLHF.

This chain joins TRBV7-8 and TRBJ2-3; 10 positions match TRBD2. This CDR3 comprises 15 residues. Germline assignment: CDR1 SGHVS and CDR2 FQNEAQ. The trim removed 4 bases at V and 5 bases at J, leaving 6 bases unmatched. This CDR3 is CASSSSGGEGDTQYF. The CDR3 region has the DNA TGTGCCAGCAGCTCAAGCGGGGGGGAGGGAGATACGCAGTATTTT.

The rearrangement joins TRBV6-4 to TRBJ1-1; 7 bases match TRBD1. V was clipped by 2 bases and J by 5 bases; unmatched bases: 11. The V gene's germline CDR1 is MRHNA and CDR2 SNTAGT. This CDR3 is 16 amino acids long. The chain's CDR3 is CASSDEGGRGSTEAFF. CDR3 coding DNA: TGTGCCAGCAGTGACGAAGGGGGCAGGGGAAGTACTGAAGCTTTCTTT.

This chain connects TRBV7-6 to TRBJ1-2, with a tentative D call TRBD1 (5 bases). Germline V gives CDR1 SGHVS, CDR2 FNYEAQ. The V gene lost 4 bases and the J gene lost 8 bases, with 26 bases spanning the gap. This CDR3 comprises 17 residues. The CDR3, as DNA: TGTGCCAGCAGCTCCCGATTAGGGGTTTCGACAGCCCAAGGCTACACCTTC. It encodes CASSSRLGVSTAQGYTF.

This clone appeared a single time. The chain is built from TRBV19 and TRBJ1-5, with 7 bases aligning to TRBD1. The junction had 8 bases not matched to a gene; V was cut back by 3 bases and J by 6 bases. This CDR3 comprises 15 residues. Germline CDR1 reads LNHDA; CDR2 reads SQIVND (reference sequence). As DNA, the CDR3 is TGTGCCAGTAGTATCCGAGGGGGCAAGGCTCAGCCCCAGCATTTT. This translates into CASSIRGGKAQPQHF.

This chain joins TRBV7-2 and TRBJ1-4; 7 nucleotides match TRBD1. V lost 5 bases to trimming and J lost 0 bases; unmatched junction nucleotides: 6. The germline CDR1 and CDR2 sequences are SGHTA and FQGNSA. The CDR3 is 16 amino acids. The CDR3 DNA reads as TGTGCCAGCAGCAAACGACAGGGTTCAACTAATGAAAAACTGTTTTTT. This sequence encodes CASSKRQGSTNEKLFF.

This clone was seen only a few times. V gene TRBV6-6 combines with J gene TRBJ2-2, with TRBD1 identical over 8 bases. V lost 6 bases, J lost 16 bases, and 19 bases stayed unmatched. CDR1 and CDR2 from the germline V gene are MNHNY and SVGAGI (reference sequence). CDR3 length equals 15 residues. CDR3 sequence (DNA): TGTGCCAGCAGGGACAGGGAACGAGACCGGGTCGGGAGGTTTTTT. Amino acids: CASRDRERDRVGRFF.

This chain links TRBV7-6 with TRBJ1-4; 8 bases line up with TRBD1. Per germline, CDR1 SGHVS and CDR2 FNYEAQ. The junction had 5 bases not matched to a gene; V was cut back by 3 bases and J by 5 bases. This CDR3 is built from 15 residues. Here the CDR3 DNA reads TGTGCCAGCAGCTTGACAGGGGTACGGAATGAAAAACTGTTTTTT. This encodes CASSLTGVRNEKLFF.

The sample holds one count of this clone. This sequence joins TRBV30 and TRBJ2-3, with a possible D match to TRBD1 (6 bases). Germline CDR1 is GTSNPN and CDR2 is SVGIG (reference sequence). The CDR3 is 16 residues long. V lost 6 bases to trimming and J lost 2 bases, with 21 bases between them. CDR3 amino acids: CACRGTGWGPTDTQYF. In DNA, the CDR3 is TGTGCCTGCAGAGGAACAGGGTGGGGCCCCACAGATACGCAGTATTTT.

V and J are TRBV11-2 and TRBJ1-4; TRBD1 agrees at 8 bases. Trimming cost V 5 bases and J 12 bases; bases outside gene matches: 17. The CDR3 is made up of 16 amino acids. In germline, CDR1 is SGHAT, CDR2 FQNNGV. Here the CDR3 reads CASSHRTGKGQRELFF. CDR3 DNA: TGTGCCAGCAGCCACCGGACAGGGAAGGGCCAGCGGGAACTGTTTTTT.

The rearrangement links TRBV7-2 to TRBJ1-4; no clear D. The length of the CDR3 is 13 residues. CDR1 and CDR2 from the germline V gene are SGHTA and FQGNSA. With 1 base removed from V and 14 bases from J, the gap between germline ends came to 14 bases. The CDR3 sequence is CASSLEPDLRLFF. In DNA, the CDR3 is TGTGCCAGCAGCTTAGAACCGGACTTAAGGCTGTTTTTT.

The chain carries TRBV7-2 and TRBJ1-6; D uncertain. Germline V gene lookup returns CDR1 SGHTA and CDR2 FQGNSA. The CDR3 totals 16 residues. V was shortened by 7 bases and J by 0 bases, with 13 bases between the two germline ends. This chain's CDR3 is CASNLGVGSYNSPLHF. CDR3 DNA sequence: TGTGCCAGCAACCTCGGGGTCGGCTCCTATAATTCACCCCTCCACTTT.

This chain links TRBV29-1 with TRBJ2-1; D is unclear. V was cut by 3 bases and J by 1 base, with 4 bases left in between. This CDR3 has 12 residues. Germline V gene sequence: CDR1 SQVTM, CDR2 ANQGSEA. Here the CDR3 DNA reads TGCAGCGTTGACGGGTCCTACAATGAGCAGTTCTTC. It is translated as CSVDGSYNEQFF.

On this clone: The sample contains more than one DNA sequence encoding this CDR3. The V call is TRBV28, the J call TRBJ1-1, with 8 positions matching TRBD1. CDR1 is MDHEN and CDR2 is SYDVKM in the germline V gene. The ends lost 6 bases at V and 5 bases at J; junction bases unmatched: 8. The CDR3 runs 14 residues. The CDR3 region is CASRETGGGTEAFF. The CDR3 nucleotides are TGTGCCAGCAGGGAAACAGGGGGTGGAACTGAAGCTTTCTTT.

About this clone itself: Other DNA sequences in the sample encode the same CDR3. The chain uses TRBV6-5 and TRBJ1-5, with 7 bases identical to TRBD1. The CDR3 totals 14 residues. Trimming cost V 5 bases and J 1 base; bases outside gene matches: 2. In germline, CDR1 is MNHEY, CDR2 SVGAGI. The CDR3 DNA is TGTGCCAGCAGTAACAGGGGCAGCAATCAGCCCCAGCATTTT. It encodes CASSNRGSNQPQHF.

This clone was picked up a small number of times. The chain combines TRBV13 with TRBJ1-1; the D is unclear. Trimming left V 5 bases short and J 4 bases short, with 11 bases between. The CDR3 has 13 amino acids. Per germline, CDR1 PRHDT and CDR2 FYEKMQ (reference sequence). The CDR3 reads CASSPSRGTEAFF. Here the CDR3 DNA reads TGTGCCAGCAGCCCCTCGCGGGGCACTGAAGCTTTCTTT.

DNA for the CDR3: TGTGCCAGCAGCTTTGCGCGGGGTAGTACAGATACGCAGTATTTT. As protein: CASSFARGSTDTQYF. V and J are TRBV7-8 and TRBJ2-3, with a tentative D call TRBD2 (6 bases). The CDR3 is 15 amino acids. Between the trimmed V and J ends, which lost 3 bases and 3 bases, there was a span of 13 bases. Per germline, CDR1 SGHVS and CDR2 FQNEAQ.

V gene TRBV6-5 combines with J gene TRBJ1-6, with 9 bases lining up with TRBD1. V gave up 5 bases and J gave up 15 bases; unmatched junction bases: 5. This CDR3 is 12 amino acids long. The germline gives CDR1 MNHEY, CDR2 SVGAGI. The CDR3 sequence is CASSLDRGHLHF. CDR3 bases: TGTGCCAGCAGTCTGGACAGGGGTCACCTCCACTTT.

V gene TRBV25-1 combines with J gene TRBJ2-1; a possible D gene is TRBD2 (5 bases). The germline gives CDR1 MGHDK, CDR2 SYGVNS. The CDR3 totals 15 residues. Deletions cut 4 bases from V and 5 bases from J, with 15 bases between. The DNA for the CDR3 is TGTGCCAGCAGTGTCAAACCCGGGATTCACAATGAGCAGTTCTTC. Protein sequence: CASSVKPGIHNEQFF.

This clone was recorded a few times. The chain recombines TRBV27 with TRBJ1-2; D might be TRBD1 (6 bases). Germline V gene sequence: CDR1 MNHEY, CDR2 SMNVEV (reference sequence). This CDR3 spans 14 amino acids. Deletions cut 2 bases from V and 7 bases from J, with 14 bases between. CDR3 loop: CASSLGGQGTGYTF. The CDR3 nucleotides read TGTGCCAGCAGTTTAGGTGGCCAGGGGACTGGCTACACCTTC.

On this clone: Mismatch with germline at one junction end may stem from a read error. The chain combines TRBV25-1 with TRBJ2-7, with D possibly matching TRBD2 (6 bases). This CDR3 is 13 amino acids long. Germline lookup yields CDR1 MGHDK and CDR2 SYGVNS. The CDR3 sequence is CAGSEPGAYEQYF. The CDR3, as DNA: TGTGCCGGCAGTGAACCGGGGGCCTACGAGCAGTACTTC.